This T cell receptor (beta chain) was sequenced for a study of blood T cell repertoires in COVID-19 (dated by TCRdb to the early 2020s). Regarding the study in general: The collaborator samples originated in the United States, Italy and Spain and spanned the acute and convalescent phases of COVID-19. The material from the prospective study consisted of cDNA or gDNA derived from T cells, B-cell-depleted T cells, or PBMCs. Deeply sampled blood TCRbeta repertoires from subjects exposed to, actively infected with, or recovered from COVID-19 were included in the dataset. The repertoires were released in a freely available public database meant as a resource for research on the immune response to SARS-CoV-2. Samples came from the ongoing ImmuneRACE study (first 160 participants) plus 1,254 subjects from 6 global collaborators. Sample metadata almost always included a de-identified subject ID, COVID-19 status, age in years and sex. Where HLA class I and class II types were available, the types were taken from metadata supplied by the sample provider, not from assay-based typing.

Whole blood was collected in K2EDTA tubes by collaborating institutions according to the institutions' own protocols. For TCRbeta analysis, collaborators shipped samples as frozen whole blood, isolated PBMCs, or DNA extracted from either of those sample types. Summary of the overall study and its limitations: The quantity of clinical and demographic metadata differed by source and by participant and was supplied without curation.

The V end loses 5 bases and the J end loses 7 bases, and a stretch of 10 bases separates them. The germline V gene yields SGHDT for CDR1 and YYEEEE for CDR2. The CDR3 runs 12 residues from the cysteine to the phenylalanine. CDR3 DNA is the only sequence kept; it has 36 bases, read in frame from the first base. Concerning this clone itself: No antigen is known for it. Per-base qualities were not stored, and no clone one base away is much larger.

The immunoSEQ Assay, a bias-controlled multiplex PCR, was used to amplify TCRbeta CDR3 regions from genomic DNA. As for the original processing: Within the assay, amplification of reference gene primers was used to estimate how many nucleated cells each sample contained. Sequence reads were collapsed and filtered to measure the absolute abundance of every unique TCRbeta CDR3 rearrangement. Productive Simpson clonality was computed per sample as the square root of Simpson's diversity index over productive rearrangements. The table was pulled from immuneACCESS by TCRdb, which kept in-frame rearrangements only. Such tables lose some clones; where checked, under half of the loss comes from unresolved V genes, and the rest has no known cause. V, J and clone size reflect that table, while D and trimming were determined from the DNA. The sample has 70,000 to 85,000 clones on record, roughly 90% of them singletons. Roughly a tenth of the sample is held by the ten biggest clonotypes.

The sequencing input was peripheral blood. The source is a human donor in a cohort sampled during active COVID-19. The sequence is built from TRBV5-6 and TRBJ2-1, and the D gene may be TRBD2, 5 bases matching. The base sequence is TGTGCCAGCAGTCCGGGAAGAAATGAGCAGTTCTTC. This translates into CASSPGRNEQFF. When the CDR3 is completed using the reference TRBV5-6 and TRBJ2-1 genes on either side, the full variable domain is DAGVTQSPTHLIKTRGQQVTLRCSPKSGHDTVSWYQQALGQGPQFIFQYYEEEERQRGNFPDRFSGHQFPNYSSELNVNALLLGDSALYLCASSPGRNEQFFGPGTRLTVL.